This TCR beta chain came from a study of cytomegalovirus exposure and HLA in healthy donors. The germline V gene has CDR1 SGHTA and CDR2 FQGTGA. The V and J ends lost 1 base and 0 bases respectively, with 8 bases between them. This CDR3 has 15 residues. Sequenced by immunoSEQ multiplex PCR; TCRdb stores in-frame clones only, minus some. This sample has about 64,000 clones, with roughly 90% found just once. This chain joins TRBV7-3 and TRBJ2-3; D possibly corresponds to TRBD2 (6 bases). This receptor was identified in a woman in her late teens or twenties in good health and CMV-seronegative. The specimen was PBMCs. The CDR3 DNA is TGTGCCAGCAGCTTAATTAGCGGTAGCACAGATACGCAGTATTTT. This gives the protein CASSLISGSTDTQYF.